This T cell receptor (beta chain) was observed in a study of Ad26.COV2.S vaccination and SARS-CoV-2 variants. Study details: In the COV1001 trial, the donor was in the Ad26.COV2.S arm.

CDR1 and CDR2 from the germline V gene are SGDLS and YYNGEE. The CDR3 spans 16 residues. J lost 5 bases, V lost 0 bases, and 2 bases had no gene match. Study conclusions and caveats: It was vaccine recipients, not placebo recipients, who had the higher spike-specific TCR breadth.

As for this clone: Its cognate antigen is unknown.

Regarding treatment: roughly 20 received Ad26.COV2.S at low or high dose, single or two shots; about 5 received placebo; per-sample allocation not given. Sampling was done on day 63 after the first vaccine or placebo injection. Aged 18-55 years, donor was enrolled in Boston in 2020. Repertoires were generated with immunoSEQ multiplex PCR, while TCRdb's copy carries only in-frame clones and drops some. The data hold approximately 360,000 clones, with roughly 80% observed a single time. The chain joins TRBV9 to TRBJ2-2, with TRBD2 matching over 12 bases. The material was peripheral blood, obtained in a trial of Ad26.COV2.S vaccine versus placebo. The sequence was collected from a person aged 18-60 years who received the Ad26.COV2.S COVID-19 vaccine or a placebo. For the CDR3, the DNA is TGTGCCAGCAGCGTAGCAGGACTAGCGGGGACCGGGGAGCTGTTTTTT. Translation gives CASSVAGLAGTGELFF.